This record looks at one TCR beta chain sequence and its context. This sample is drawn from a study of CD8 T cells in Susac syndrome. Random hexamers primed reverse transcription of about 0.5 to 1 ug RNA. TCRdb reprocessed the immunoSEQ multiplex PCR reads with MiXCR, giving one entry per CDR3 protein. This sample has roughly 150,000 distinct CDR3 sequences, with approximately 95% found just once. The origin of this receptor is a human donor with Susac syndrome. The sequencing input was CD4+ T cells from PBMCs.

The CDR3: CSAIGQGGIMNTEAFF. The CDR3 DNA reads TGCAGTGCTATAGGTCAAGGGGGCATCATGAACACTGAAGCTTTCTTT. V usage is TRBV20-1 and J usage is TRBJ1-1; 7 bases map to TRBD1. The CDR3 extends over 16 amino acids. The V gene's germline CDR1 is DFQATT and CDR2 SNEGSKA (reference sequence). The V and J ends lost 4 bases and 0 bases, in that order; junction bases with no gene match: 11.